A single sample is the source of the 16 T cell receptor beta chains below, sequenced in a study of blood T cell repertoires in COVID-19. This table comes from immunoSEQ multiplex PCR, and its TCRdb copy is limited to in-frame clones, with some not included. The sample records under 400,000 clones, approximately 89% being singletons. The material sequenced was peripheral blood. These receptors originate from an older woman with COVID-19, enrolled during active disease.

Details on this clone: Being one base from a much bigger clone, this may be a read error. Distinct nucleotide sequences in the sample also encode this CDR3. The chain joins TRBV6-5 to TRBJ2-1, with 9 bases identical to TRBD1. The CDR3 extends over 14 amino acids. Losses at the gene ends were 2 bases for V and 10 bases for J; bases not matched to a gene: 6. Germline V gives CDR1 MNHEY, CDR2 SVGAGI. The CDR3 loop reads CASSYGGQGDEQFF. DNA for the CDR3: TGTGCCAGCAGTTACGGGGGACAGGGAGACGAGCAGTTCTTC.

This clone was found once. This rearrangement joins TRBV7-9 to TRBJ1-1; the D gene is possibly TRBD1 (6 bases). Germline V gene data show CDR1 as SEHNR and CDR2 as FQNEAQ (reference sequence). Trimming pared 5 bases from V and 0 bases from J, leaving 13 bases between. The CDR3 has 15 residues. The CDR3 spells CASSRPGQLNTEAFF. CDR3 nucleotide sequence: TGTGCCAGCAGCCGGCCCGGACAGTTGAACACTGAAGCTTTCTTT.

The V call is TRBV5-1, the J call TRBJ1-2; 7 nucleotides agree with TRBD1. The ends lost 3 bases at V and 0 bases at J; junction bases unmatched: 2. The CDR3 consists of 14 residues. The germline V gene has CDR1 SGHRS and CDR2 YFSETQ. The CDR3 loop reads CASSSGQPNYGYTF. The CDR3 region has the DNA TGCGCCAGCAGCTCGGGACAGCCTAACTATGGCTACACCTTC. Complete variable domain (other parts from reference TRBV5-1 and TRBJ1-2): KAGVTQTPRYLIKTRGQQVTLSCSPISGHRSVSWYQQTPGQGLQFLFEYFSETQRNKGNFPGRFSGRQFSNSRSEMNVSTLELGDSALYLCASSSGQPNYGYTFGSGTRLTVV.

A remark on this clone: Germline is not matched at one junction end, which may reflect a read error. This chain connects TRBV30 to TRBJ1-4, with TRBD1 as a possible D gene (5 bases). Per germline, CDR1 GTSNPN and CDR2 SVGIG (reference sequence). The CDR3 extends over 11 amino acids. The CDR3, as DNA: TGTGCCTGGAGTGTCGGACAATCGCACCATTTT. Its translation is CAWSVGQSHHF.

The chain combines TRBV2 with TRBJ1-1, with D perhaps matching TRBD1 (5 bases). The CDR3 contains 18 residues. Trimming removed 3 bases from V and 1 base from J, with 21 bases in between. Germline CDR1 and CDR2: SNHLY and FYNNEI. The CDR3 reads CASSDPWGRKRTNTEAFF. The DNA of the CDR3 is TGTGCCAGCAGTGACCCGTGGGGCCGAAAACGAACGAACACTGAAGCTTTCTTT.

The chain is built from TRBV5-6 and TRBJ1-5; unclear D gene. The CDR3 runs to 16 residues. The ends were cut back, 0 bases at V and 0 bases at J, with 10 bases in the middle. Looked up from germline, CDR1 is SGHDT and CDR2 is YYEEEE. The CDR3 DNA reads as TGTGCCAGCAGCTTGGGAGGGATCTATAGCAATCAGCCCCAGCATTTT. Amino acids: CASSLGGIYSNQPQHF. The whole variable domain, filled in from reference TRBV5-6 and TRBJ1-5, reads DAGVTQSPTHLIKTRGQQVTLRCSPKSGHDTVSWYQQALGQGPQFIFQYYEEEERQRGNFPDRFSGHQFPNYSSELNVNALLLGDSALYLCASSLGGIYSNQPQHFGDGTRLSIL.

This chain links TRBV9 with TRBJ1-1; TRBD1 might be the D (6 bases). This CDR3 has 16 residues. Germline CDR1 is SGDLS and CDR2 is YYNGEE. Trimming took off 4 bases at V and 5 bases at J, with 21 bases between the two ends. The CDR3 nucleotides read TGTGCCAGCAGCTCGAGGGGGGGCGCGATTTCAACTGAAGCTTTCTTT. Translation gives CASSSRGGAISTEAFF. The full variable domain, rest sourced from reference TRBV9 and TRBJ1-1, is DSGVTQTPKHLITATGQRVTLRCSPRSGDLSVYWYQQSLDQGLQFLIQYYNGEERAKGNILERFSAQQFPDLHSELNLSSLELGDSALYFCASSSRGGAISTEAFFGQGTRLTVV.

In DNA form, the CDR3 reads TGTGCCAGCTCACCGACGGGACAGGGGAAGGAGAATGGCTACACCTTC. It translates to CASSPTGQGKENGYTF. This chain links TRBV18 with TRBJ1-2; 10 bases fit TRBD1. This CDR3 is built from 16 residues. Germline values: CDR1 KGHSH, CDR2 LQKENI. The V segment lost 3 bases and the J segment 6 bases; nucleotides outside the gene matches: 10.

This chain joins TRBV28 and TRBJ1-3; TRBD1 might be the D (5 bases). The CDR3 covers 14 residues. Germline assignment: CDR1 MDHEN and CDR2 SYDVKM. Trimming took off 5 bases at V and 4 bases at J, with 12 bases between the two ends. The CDR3 region has the DNA TGTGCCAGCAGTCTCAGGGATCCCGGAAACACCATATATTTT. This translates into CASSLRDPGNTIYF.

J is TRBJ2-2 and V is TRBV28; 9 positions agree with TRBD1. Germline V CDR1 and CDR2: MDHEN, SYDVKM. Losses at the gene ends were 7 bases for V and 6 bases for J; bases not matched to a gene: 9. CDR3 length equals 15 residues. The chain's CDR3 is CASNLRDRAPGELFF. In DNA, the CDR3 is TGTGCCAGCAATCTCCGGGACAGGGCACCCGGGGAGCTGTTTTTT.

The V call is TRBV6-5, the J call TRBJ2-7, with TRBD1 matching over 7 bases. In germline, CDR1 is MNHEY, CDR2 SVGAGI. CDR3 length: 14 amino acids. The V and J ends lost 8 bases and 0 bases, in that order; junction bases with no gene match: 7. The CDR3 loop reads CASLLGTVSYEQYF. Here the CDR3 DNA reads TGTGCCAGCCTACTCGGGACAGTCTCCTACGAGCAGTACTTC.

This sequence joins TRBV2 and TRBJ2-1; 11 bases map to TRBD2. In germline, CDR1 is SNHLY, CDR2 FYNNEI. The junction had 7 bases not matched to a gene; V was cut back by 6 bases and J by 0 bases. CDR3 length equals 17 residues. The CDR3 DNA sequence: TGTGCCAGCAGAGCGGGACTAGCGGCTGACTCCTACAATGAGCAGTTCTTC. This encodes CASRAGLAADSYNEQFF.

This rearrangement joins TRBV27 to TRBJ2-1, with 7 positions matching TRBD1. This CDR3 has 14 residues. Looked up from germline, CDR1 is MNHEY and CDR2 is SMNVEV (reference sequence). V was clipped by 9 bases and J by 5 bases; unmatched bases: 10. CDR3 residues: CASSRDSRDNEQFF. As DNA, the CDR3 is TGTGCCAGTAGCCGGGACAGCAGAGACAATGAGCAGTTCTTC.

This clone was detected once. This chain connects TRBV4-1 to TRBJ1-6, with D possibly matching TRBD1 (6 bases). The CDR3 is made up of 17 amino acids. The V gene lost 0 bases and the J gene lost 0 bases, with 9 bases spanning the gap. The germline V gene encodes CDR1 MGHRA and CDR2 YSYEKL. The CDR3 is CASSQDPGASYNSPLHF. In nucleotides, the CDR3 is TGCGCCAGCAGCCAAGATCCAGGGGCCTCCTATAATTCACCCCTCCACTTT.

This chain links TRBV19 with TRBJ1-2; 7 nucleotides match TRBD1. Unmatched junction bases numbered 9, after V lost 6 bases and J lost 2 bases. Germline V CDR1 and CDR2: LNHDA, SQIVND (reference sequence). The CDR3 contains 15 residues. DNA for the CDR3: TGTGCCAGTAGGACGCCAGGGGGGCTCAACTATGGCTACACCTTC. Translating it yields CASRTPGGLNYGYTF. Filled out from reference TRBV19 and TRBJ1-2, the complete variable domain reads DGGITQSPKYLFRKEGQNVTLSCEQNLNHDAMYWYRQDPGQGLRLIYYSQIVNDFQKGDIAEGYSVSREKKESFPLTVTSAQKNPTAFYLCASRTPGGLNYGYTFGSGTRLTVV.

The chain links TRBV28 to TRBJ1-5; 7 nucleotides agree with TRBD1. The CDR3 loop spans 15 amino acids. V lost 5 bases to trimming and J lost 7 bases; unmatched junction nucleotides: 11. Per the germline V gene, CDR1 is MDHEN and CDR2 is SYDVKM. CDR3 sequence: CASSPRRGRGQPQHF. Here the CDR3 DNA reads TGTGCCAGCAGTCCCCGGAGGGGGCGCGGGCAGCCCCAGCATTTT.